This passage covers 20 T cell receptor beta chains from one sample sequenced in a study of shared clonotypes between healthy human individuals. TCRdb keeps only in-frame clones here, not all; method: immunoSEQ multiplex PCR. The sample lists approximately 2.1 million clones, over 85% occurring once. Sequenced sample: naive CD4+ T cells from PBMCs. Subset indicated: CD45RA+ positively selected. These receptors were collected from a man aged 18 to 29 in good health. Some clones in this sample may be carry-over from other donors' samples.

The rearrangement joins TRBV4-1 to TRBJ2-2; possible D gene TRBD2, 5 bases. The CDR3 runs to 15 residues. Trimming stripped 4 bases from V and 1 base from J, with 10 bases between. CDR1 and CDR2 (germline): MGHRA, YSYEKL. Written as DNA, the CDR3 is TGCGCCAGCAGCCTTGAAGGGAGGAACACCGGGGAGCTGTTTTTT. This sequence encodes CASSLEGRNTGELFF.

The V and J genes are TRBV29-1 and TRBJ2-3, with TRBD2 as a possible D gene (5 bases). This CDR3 has 12 residues. The V end lost 4 bases, the J end lost 1 base, and 6 bases lay between the germline ends. The germline CDR1 and CDR2 sequences are SQVTM and ANQGSEA. CDR3: CSVGRGTDTQYF. For the CDR3, the DNA is TGCAGCGTTGGGCGGGGCACAGATACGCAGTATTTT.

The rearrangement joins TRBV6-1 to TRBJ2-2; weak D call: TRBD2 (5 bases). This CDR3 has 15 residues. The germline V gene encodes CDR1 MNHNS and CDR2 SASEGT. V was shortened by 6 bases and J by 4 bases, with 15 bases between the two germline ends. The CDR3 nucleotides read TGTGCCAGCAGCCGGGGTGCCTTCTCCACCGGGGAGCTGTTTTTT. The encoded protein is CASSRGAFSTGELFF.

This sequence joins TRBV11-3 and TRBJ2-6; weak D call: TRBD1 (6 bases). The CDR3 is made up of 14 amino acids. Trimming took 3 bases from V and 4 from J, leaving 7 bases between them. Germline V gene lookup returns CDR1 SGHNT and CDR2 YENEEA. The CDR3 nucleotides read TGTGCCAGCAGCTTGGGGGCCGGGGCCAACGTCCTGACTTTC. Translated, it gives CASSLGAGANVLTF.

The rearrangement joins TRBV2 to TRBJ1-5; the D is unclear. CDR3 length equals 14 residues. V lost 5 bases and J lost 1, with 9 bases in between. The germline CDR1 and CDR2 sequences are SNHLY and FYNNEI. CDR3 sequence (DNA): TGTGCCAGCAGTCGGGGAGTGAGCAATCAGCCCCAGCATTTT. Its protein is CASSRGVSNQPQHF.

V gene TRBV9 combines with J gene TRBJ2-7, with 11 bases that match TRBD2. The CDR3 loop spans 14 amino acids. Trimming removed 4 bases from V and 6 bases from J; junction bases left unmatched: 6. The germline V gene encodes CDR1 SGDLS and CDR2 YYNGEE. As DNA, the CDR3 is TGTGCCAGCAGCCCACTAGCGGGAGCTGGCGAGCAGTACTTC. This encodes CASSPLAGAGEQYF.

The chain is built from TRBV6-4 and TRBJ2-1, with 11 bases lining up with TRBD2. The CDR3 is 15 amino acids. Germline CDR1 MRHNA, CDR2 SNTAGT. Trimming took 5 bases from V and 4 from J; bases not matched to a gene: 4. The CDR3 loop reads CASSPGLAGYNEQFF. CDR3 nucleotides: TGTGCCAGCAGTCCTGGACTAGCGGGTTACAATGAGCAGTTCTTC.

The chain is built from TRBV28 and TRBJ1-1; D is uncertain. Germline lookup yields CDR1 MDHEN and CDR2 SYDVKM. Trimming cost V 4 bases and J 5 bases, with 5 bases left between them. The CDR3 spans 11 residues. The CDR3: CASSYWTEAFF. The DNA of the CDR3 is TGTGCCAGCAGTTATTGGACTGAAGCTTTCTTT. The full variable domain, completed using reference TRBV28 and TRBJ1-1, is DVKVTQSSRYLVKRTGEKVFLECVQDMDHENMFWYRQDPGLGLRLIYFSYDVKMKEKGDIPEGYSVSREKKERFSLILESASTNQTSMYLCASSYWTEAFFGQGTRLTVV.

The chain couples TRBV28 to TRBJ2-5, with 9 bases aligning to TRBD2. The CDR3 is made up of 18 amino acids. The V segment lost 3 bases and the J segment 10 bases; nucleotides outside the gene matches: 21. Germline values: CDR1 MDHEN, CDR2 SYDVKM. The CDR3 bases are TGTGCCAGCAGTTTCTTGCAACTCCGAGCGGGAGGTAGAAGGGACCAGTACTTC. Translated, it gives CASSFLQLRAGGRRDQYF.

In regard to this clone: This sample also contains other DNA sequences that code for the same CDR3. The chain recombines TRBV30 with TRBJ2-2; D gene uncertain. The germline gives CDR1 GTSNPN, CDR2 SVGIG (reference sequence). This CDR3 region has 13 residues. Trimming took off 0 bases at V and 2 bases at J, with 4 bases between the two ends. CDR3 sequence: CAWSVSNTGELFF. CDR3 sequence (DNA): TGTGCCTGGAGTGTGTCCAACACCGGGGAGCTGTTTTTT.

The chain employs TRBV15 and TRBJ1-3, with unresolved D. CDR3 length: 17 amino acids. Germline CDR1 LNHNV, CDR2 YYDKDF (reference sequence). V was clipped by 7 bases and J by 0 bases, with 19 bases between them. The CDR3 DNA reads as TGTGCCACCACCCAGGTGCGAGGATTACTCTCTGGAAACACCATATATTTT. It specifies CATTQVRGLLSGNTIYF. The full variable domain, in which reference TRBV15 and TRBJ1-3 provide the parts outside the CDR3, is DAMVIQNPRYQVTQFGKPVTLSCSQTLNHNVMYWYQQKSSQAPKLLFHYYDKDFNNEADTPDNFQSRRPNTSFCFLDIRSPGLGDTAMYLCATTQVRGLLSGNTIYFGEGSWLTVV.

The rearrangement links TRBV10-3 to TRBJ2-3, with a weak D call TRBD2 (6 bases). V lost 5 bases and J 3 bases, leaving 9 bases between the germline ends. The CDR3 has 13 amino acids. CDR1 and CDR2 from the germline V gene are ENHRY and SYGVKD. CDR3 in amino acids: CAISRDWTDTQYF. In DNA form, the CDR3 reads TGTGCCATCAGTCGGGACTGGACAGATACGCAGTATTTT.

This clone has more than one count but fewer than ten. This CDR3 reads CASSSPDGRGNQPQHF. CDR3 sequence (DNA): TGTGCCAGCAGTAGTCCGGACGGACGTGGCAATCAGCCCCAGCATTTT. The V and J genes are TRBV28 and TRBJ1-5; D is ambiguous. Germline values: CDR1 MDHEN, CDR2 SYDVKM. The CDR3 totals 16 residues. With 5 bases removed from V and 2 bases from J, the gap between germline ends came to 16 bases.

The V gene is TRBV7-2, the J gene TRBJ2-3; 11 bases line up with TRBD2. The junction had 7 bases not matched to a gene; V was cut back by 5 bases and J by 6 bases. Per the germline V gene, CDR1 is SGHTA and CDR2 is FQGNSA. The CDR3 is 15 residues long. CDR3 in amino acids: CASSLLAGASDTQYF. DNA of the CDR3: TGTGCCAGCAGCCTACTAGCGGGAGCTTCGGATACGCAGTATTTT. The full variable domain, in which reference TRBV7-2 and TRBJ2-3 provide the parts outside the CDR3, is GAGVSQSPSNKVTEKGKDVELRCDPISGHTALYWYRQSLGQGLEFLIYFQGNSAPDKSGLPSDRFSAERTGGSVSTLTIQRTQQEDSAVYLCASSLLAGASDTQYFGPGTRLTVL.

The rearrangement uses TRBV5-1 and TRBJ2-2, with 7 bases lining up with TRBD2. The V and J ends lost 4 bases and 4 bases, in that order; junction bases with no gene match: 7. Germline CDR1 reads SGHRS; CDR2 reads YFSETQ. The CDR3 covers 15 residues. CDR3 region: CASSALAEVTGELFF. As DNA, the CDR3 is TGCGCCAGCAGCGCCCTAGCGGAGGTCACCGGGGAGCTGTTTTTT.

This clone occurred once. The rearrangement joins TRBV10-3 to TRBJ1-2; tentative D call: TRBD1 (5 bases). The germline V gene has CDR1 ENHRY and CDR2 SYGVKD. The CDR3 has 18 amino acids. Between the trimmed V and J ends, which lost 3 bases and 3 bases, there was a span of 23 bases. CDR3 coding DNA: TGTGCCATCAGTGACCCTCGGGGGAGGAAGGGGACTGACTATGGCTACACCTTC. It encodes CAISDPRGRKGTDYGYTF.

CDR3 nucleotide sequence: TGTGCCTGGAGTCGCGGGAGTGCAGATACGCAGTATTTT. The encoded protein is CAWSRGSADTQYF. The chain links TRBV30 to TRBJ2-3, with TRBD2 matching over 7 bases. The V segment lost 2 bases and the J segment 4 bases; nucleotides outside the gene matches: 3. Germline-derived CDR1 and CDR2 are GTSNPN and SVGIG (reference sequence). The CDR3 runs to 13 residues.

The chain combines TRBV6-6 with TRBJ2-1; 12 bases match TRBD2. V was clipped by 0 bases and J by 6 bases; unmatched bases: 3. The CDR3 loop spans 16 amino acids. CDR1 and CDR2 (germline): MNHNY, SVGAGI (reference sequence). The CDR3 sequence: CASSYSPSGRGNEQFF. In DNA, the CDR3 is TGTGCCAGCAGTTACTCCCCTAGCGGGAGGGGCAATGAGCAGTTCTTC.

This sequence joins TRBV29-1 and TRBJ2-5; D is possibly TRBD2 (7 bases). The J call is uncertain, as TRBJ2-7 better fits the DNA end. This CDR3 comprises 12 residues. The germline V gene has CDR1 SQVTM and CDR2 ANQGSEA. CDR3 in amino acids: CSVARGGDEQYF. The DNA for the CDR3 is TGCAGCGTTGCTAGGGGGGGCGACGAGCAGTACTTC.

The chain combines TRBV27 with TRBJ2-2, with 9 bases lining up with TRBD1. The J segment lost 1 base and the V segment lost 5 bases, leaving 11 bases of the junction unmatched. CDR3 length: 18 residues. The germline V gene encodes CDR1 MNHEY and CDR2 SMNVEV (reference sequence). The CDR3 here is CASSPGTGFTRNTGELFF. The CDR3 DNA sequence: TGTGCCAGCAGTCCCGGGACAGGGTTTACCCGGAACACCGGGGAGCTGTTTTTT.